This T cell receptor beta chain stems from a study of lymphopenia after photon versus proton radiotherapy. Study outcomes and limitations: Only patients who died were analyzed for survival; proton advantage is unproven. Relative stability marked proton patients; photon patients lost diversity and naive cells. A bigger post-nadir fall in TCR diversity correlated inversely with survival time in deceased patients. After the lymphocyte nadir, photon-treated repertoires showed oligoclonal expansion, especially of CD8+ Temra cells.

With respect to this clone: The antigen is unknown.

Some clones are missing from TCRdb's copy, which holds only in-frame ones; the method was immunoSEQ multiplex PCR. The data hold roughly 65,000 clones, with roughly 91% observed a single time. This CDR3 is built from 13 residues. The V gene's germline CDR1 is SQVTM and CDR2 ANQGSEA. V was trimmed by 4 bases and J by 2 bases, leaving 11 bases between them. V is TRBV29-1 and J is TRBJ2-5, with D possibly being TRBD2 (5 bases). The material was peripheral blood, obtained from a patient treated with photon-based radiotherapy. The sequence was collected from a woman in her 70s with pancreatic cancer. CDR3 sequence reads: CSVVAGVQETQYF. The CDR3 DNA reads TGCAGCGTTGTTGCCGGGGTACAAGAGACCCAGTACTTC. Variable domain in full (rest from reference TRBV29-1 and TRBJ2-5): SAVISQKPSRDICQRGTSLTIQCQVDSQVTMMFWYRQQPGQSLTLIATANQGSEATYESGFVIDKFPISRPNLTFSTLTVSNMSPEDSSIYLCSVVAGVQETQYFGPGTRLLVL.